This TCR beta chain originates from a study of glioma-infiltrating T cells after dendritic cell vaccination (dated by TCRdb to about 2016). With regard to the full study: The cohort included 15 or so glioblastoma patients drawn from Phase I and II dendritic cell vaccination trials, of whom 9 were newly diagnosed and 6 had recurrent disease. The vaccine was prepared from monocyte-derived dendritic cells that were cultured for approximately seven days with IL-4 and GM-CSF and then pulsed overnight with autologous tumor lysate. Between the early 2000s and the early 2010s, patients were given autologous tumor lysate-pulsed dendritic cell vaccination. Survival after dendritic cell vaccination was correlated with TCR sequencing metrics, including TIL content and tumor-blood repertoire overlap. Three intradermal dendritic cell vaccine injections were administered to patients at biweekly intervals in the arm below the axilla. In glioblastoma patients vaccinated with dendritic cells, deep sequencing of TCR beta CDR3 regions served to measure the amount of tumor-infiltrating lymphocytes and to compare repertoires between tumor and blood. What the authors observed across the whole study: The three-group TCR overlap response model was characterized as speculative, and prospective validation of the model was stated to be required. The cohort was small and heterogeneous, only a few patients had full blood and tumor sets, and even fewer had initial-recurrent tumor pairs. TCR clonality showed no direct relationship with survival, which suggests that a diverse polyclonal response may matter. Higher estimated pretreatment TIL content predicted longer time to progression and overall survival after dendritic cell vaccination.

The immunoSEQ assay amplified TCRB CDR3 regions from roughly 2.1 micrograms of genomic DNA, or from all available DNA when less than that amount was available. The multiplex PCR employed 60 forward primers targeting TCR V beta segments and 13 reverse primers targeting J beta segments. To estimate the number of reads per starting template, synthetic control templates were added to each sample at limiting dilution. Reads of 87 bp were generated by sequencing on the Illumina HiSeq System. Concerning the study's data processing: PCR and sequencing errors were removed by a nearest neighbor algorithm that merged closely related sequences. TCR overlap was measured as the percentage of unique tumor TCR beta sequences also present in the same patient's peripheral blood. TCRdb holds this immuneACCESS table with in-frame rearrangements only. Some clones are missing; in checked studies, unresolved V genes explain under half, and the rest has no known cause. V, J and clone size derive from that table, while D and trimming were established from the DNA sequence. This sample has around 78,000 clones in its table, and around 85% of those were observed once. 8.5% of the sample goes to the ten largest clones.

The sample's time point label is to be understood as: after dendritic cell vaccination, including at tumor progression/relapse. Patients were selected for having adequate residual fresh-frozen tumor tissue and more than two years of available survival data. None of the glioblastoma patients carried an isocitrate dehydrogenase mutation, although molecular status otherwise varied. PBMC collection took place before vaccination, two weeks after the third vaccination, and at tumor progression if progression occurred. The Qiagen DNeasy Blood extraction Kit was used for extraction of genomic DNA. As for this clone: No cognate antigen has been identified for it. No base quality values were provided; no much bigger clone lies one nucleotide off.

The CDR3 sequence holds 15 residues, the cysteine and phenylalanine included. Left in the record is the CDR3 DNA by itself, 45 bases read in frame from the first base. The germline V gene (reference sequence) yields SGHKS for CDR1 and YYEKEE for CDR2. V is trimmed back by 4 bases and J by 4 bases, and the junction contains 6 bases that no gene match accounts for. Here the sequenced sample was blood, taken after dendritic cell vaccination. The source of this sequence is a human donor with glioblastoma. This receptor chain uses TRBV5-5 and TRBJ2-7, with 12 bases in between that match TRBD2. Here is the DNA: TGTGCCAGCAGCCTAGCGGGAGGGCCTAGGTACGAGCAGTACTTC. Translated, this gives CASSLAGGPRYEQYF.